The source of this T cell receptor beta chain is a study of blood T cell repertoires in COVID-19. Repertoires were generated with immunoSEQ multiplex PCR, while TCRdb's copy carries only in-frame clones and drops some. The table lists about 280,000 clones, roughly 85% of them singletons. The length of the CDR3 is 15 residues. The germline V and J ends were trimmed by 3 bases and 4 bases, with 15 bases remaining between them. Germline values: CDR1 SNHLY, CDR2 FYNNEI. The rearrangement links TRBV2 to TRBJ1-1; the D gene is possibly TRBD1 (5 bases). This sequence was found in a woman aged 30 to 39 with active or convalescent COVID-19. The sample consisted of peripheral blood. The CDR3 is CASSETTAGGTEAFF. The CDR3 DNA sequence: TGTGCCAGCAGTGAGACCACAGCCGGGGGCACTGAAGCTTTCTTT.